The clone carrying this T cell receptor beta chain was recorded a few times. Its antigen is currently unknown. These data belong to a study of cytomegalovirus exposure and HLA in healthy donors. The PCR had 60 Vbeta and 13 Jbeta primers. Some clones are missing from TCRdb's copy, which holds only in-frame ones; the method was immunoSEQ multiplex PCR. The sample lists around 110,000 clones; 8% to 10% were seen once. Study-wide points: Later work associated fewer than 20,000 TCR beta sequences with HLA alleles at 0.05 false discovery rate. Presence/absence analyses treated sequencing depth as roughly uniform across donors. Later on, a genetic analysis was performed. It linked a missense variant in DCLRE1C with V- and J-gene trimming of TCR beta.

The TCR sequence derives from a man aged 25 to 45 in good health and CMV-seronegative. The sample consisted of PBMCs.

The CDR3 loop reads CASSYLGQGEAFF. DNA of the CDR3: TGTGCCAGCAGTTATTTGGGACAGGGTGAAGCTTTCTTT. V gene TRBV6-6 combines with J gene TRBJ1-1, with 9 bases identical to TRBD1. CDR3 length: 13 residues. Per the germline V gene, CDR1 is MNHNY and CDR2 is SVGAGI (reference sequence). With 3 bases clipped from V and 7 bases from J, the junction kept 3 bases outside the gene matches.